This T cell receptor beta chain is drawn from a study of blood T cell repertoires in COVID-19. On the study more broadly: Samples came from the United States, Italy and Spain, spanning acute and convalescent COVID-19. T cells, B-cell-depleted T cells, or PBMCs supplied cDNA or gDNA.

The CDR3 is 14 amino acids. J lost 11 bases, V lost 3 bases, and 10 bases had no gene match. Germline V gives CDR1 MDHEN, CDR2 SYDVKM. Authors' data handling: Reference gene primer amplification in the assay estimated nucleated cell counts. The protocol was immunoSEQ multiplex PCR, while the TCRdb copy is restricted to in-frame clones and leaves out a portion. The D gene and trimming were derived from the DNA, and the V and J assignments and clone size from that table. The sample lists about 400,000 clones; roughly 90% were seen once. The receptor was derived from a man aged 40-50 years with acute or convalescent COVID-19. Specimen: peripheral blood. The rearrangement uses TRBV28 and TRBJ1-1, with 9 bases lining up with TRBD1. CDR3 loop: CASSFTGTGRSAFF. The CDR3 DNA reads TGTGCCAGCAGTTTTACCGGGACAGGGAGGAGTGCTTTCTTT.